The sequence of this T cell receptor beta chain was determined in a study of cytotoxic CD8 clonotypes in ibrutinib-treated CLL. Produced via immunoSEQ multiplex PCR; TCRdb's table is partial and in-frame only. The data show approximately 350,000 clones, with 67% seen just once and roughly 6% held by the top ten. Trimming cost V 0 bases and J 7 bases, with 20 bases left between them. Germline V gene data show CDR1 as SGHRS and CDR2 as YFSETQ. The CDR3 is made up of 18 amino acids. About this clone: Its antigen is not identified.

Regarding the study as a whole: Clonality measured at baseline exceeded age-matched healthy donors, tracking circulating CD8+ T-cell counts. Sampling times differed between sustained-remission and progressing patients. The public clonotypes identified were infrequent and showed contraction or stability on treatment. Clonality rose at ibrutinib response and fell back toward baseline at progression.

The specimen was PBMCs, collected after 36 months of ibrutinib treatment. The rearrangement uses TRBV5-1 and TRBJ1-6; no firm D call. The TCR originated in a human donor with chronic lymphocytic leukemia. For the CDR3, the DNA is TGCGCCAGCAGCTTGGTCTCATCCGGGAGTGTCATCAATTCACCCCTCCACTTT. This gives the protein CASSLVSSGSVINSPLHF.